A selection of T cell receptor beta chains follows, all from one sample in a study of control samples from healthy donors and cancer patients. TCRdb's table, derived via immunoSEQ multiplex PCR, lists solely in-frame clones and lacks some. The sample consists of some 120,000 clones, approximately 90% of them appearing once. Input material: blood. The receptor set was obtained from a man in his late teens or twenties in good health. Each CDR3 is given with its conserved first and last residue. A D gene is named only where the DNA matches it firmly. For some rows the clone size is stated as once, few or many, or as a class when expanded; others skip it.

D | size | J | V | CDR3 | DNA
NA | NA | TRBJ1-3 | TRBV29-1 | CSVHGPGNTIYF | TGCAGCGTTCATGGTCCTGGAAACACCATATATTTT
NA | NA | TRBJ1-4 | TRBV7-9 | CASSSSGATNEKLFF | TGTGCCAGCAGCTCGTCCGGTGCAACTAATGAAAAACTGTTTTTT
NA | NA | TRBJ2-3 | TRBV12-2 | CASRLAGRSGTSPTDTQYF | TGTGCAAGTCGCTTAGCGGGACGTTCCGGGACTAGCCCTACAGATACGCAGTATTTT
TRBD1 | once | TRBJ1-1 | TRBV6-6 | CASSQPAYRGVPEAFF | TGTGCCAGCAGCCAACCGGCGTACAGGGGTGTCCCTGAAGCTTTCTTT
NA | NA | TRBJ1-1 | TRBV2 | CASSGGWNTEAFF | TGTGCCAGCAGTGGGGGGTGGAACACTGAAGCTTTCTTT
NA | NA | TRBJ1-5 | TRBV13 | CASSLRGEGKPQHF | TGTGCCAGCAGCTTACGGGGGGAGGGAAAGCCCCAGCATTTT
NA | NA | TRBJ1-1 | TRBV2 | CASSDHEAFF | TGTGCCAGCAGTGACCATGAAGCTTTCTTT
TRBD2 | NA | TRBJ2-3 | TRBV9 | CASSVGLAPDTQYF | TGTGCCAGCAGCGTAGGACTAGCACCAGATACGCAGTATTTT
TRBD2 | NA | TRBJ2-2 | TRBV27 | CASSVGLAANTGELFF | TGTGCCAGCAGTGTAGGCCTAGCGGCGAACACCGGGGAGCTGTTTTTT
NA | NA | TRBJ1-6 | TRBV24-1 | CATSGLWGYGSPLHF | TGTGCCACCAGTGGGCTGTGGGGATATGGTTCACCCCTCCACTTT
NA | few | TRBJ2-6 | TRBV24-1 | CATSDPGGANVLTF | TGTGCCACCAGTGACCCAGGTGGGGCCAACGTCCTGACTTTC
TRBD2 | NA | TRBJ2-1 | TRBV5-1 | CASSSSGRDVDEQFF | TGCGCCAGCAGCTCCTCGGGGAGGGATGTGGATGAGCAGTTCTTC
NA | NA | TRBJ1-1 | TRBV7-6 | CASSLFTGTNTEAFF | TGTGCCAGCAGCTTATTTACGGGGACGAACACTGAAGCTTTCTTT
TRBD1 | NA | TRBJ2-5 | TRBV30 | CAWNRGQAGRETQYF | TGTGCCTGGAACAGAGGACAGGCAGGGCGGGAGACCCAGTACTTC
TRBD2 | NA | TRBJ2-3 | TRBV11-3 | CASSELAGGRADTQYF | TGTGCCAGCAGCGAACTAGCGGGAGGTCGGGCAGATACGCAGTATTTT
NA | NA | TRBJ2-7 | TRBV19 | CASTSRDGTYEQYF | TGTGCCAGTACCAGCCGCGACGGAACCTACGAGCAGTACTTC
NA | NA | TRBJ1-2 | TRBV7-9 | CASSLHEQASGGYTF | TGTGCCAGCAGCTTACACGAACAGGCCTCAGGAGGCTACACCTTC
NA | NA | TRBJ1-4 | TRBV5-5 | CASSLTPGVNEKLFF | TGTGCCAGCAGCTTAACCCCCGGGGTTAATGAAAAACTGTTTTTT
NA | NA | TRBJ1-6 | TRBV6-5 | CASSPVLNSPLHF | TGTGCCAGCAGTCCGGTCTTAAATTCACCCCTCCACTTT
NA | NA | TRBJ1-5 | TRBV19 | CASSGGTTINQPQHF | TGTGCCAGTAGTGGCGGGACAACCATTAATCAGCCCCAGCATTTT
TRBD1 | NA | TRBJ1-4 | TRBV30 | CAWRKGTGNEKLFF | TGTGCCTGGAGAAAGGGGACAGGGAACGAAAAACTGTTTTTT
NA | NA | TRBJ2-3 | TRBV3-1/TRBV3-2 | CASSPDRGKQYF | TGTGCCAGCAGCCCCGACCGTGGGAAGCAGTATTTT
NA | NA | TRBJ1-1 | TRBV28 | CASRSVNGVVKAFF | TGTGCCAGCAGGAGCGTAAATGGGGTCGTAAAAGCTTTCTTT
NA | NA | TRBJ1-5 | TRBV28 | CASSSHRVGADSNQPQHF | TGTGCCAGCAGTTCCCACCGGGTGGGAGCCGATAGCAATCAGCCCCAGCATTTT
NA | NA | TRBJ1-5 | TRBV19 | CASSIWTSNQPQHF | TGTGCCAGTAGTATCTGGACCTCAAATCAGCCCCAGCATTTT
NA | NA | TRBJ2-1 | TRBV10-1 | CASSERWGRGPYNEQFF | TGCGCCAGCAGTGAGAGGTGGGGCAGGGGACCCTACAATGAGCAGTTCTTC
NA | NA | TRBJ2-1 | TRBV25-1 | CASSEDNEQFF | TGTGCCAGCAGTGAGGACAATGAGCAGTTCTTC
NA | NA | TRBJ1-6 | TRBV9 | CASSRVYNSPLHF | TGTGCCAGCAGCCGAGTTTATAATTCACCCCTCCACTTT
TRBD1 | NA | TRBJ2-5 | TRBV6-2/TRBV6-3 | CASSLRTGEETQYF | TGTGCCAGCAGTCTCCGGACAGGGGAGGAGACCCAGTACTTC
NA | NA | TRBJ1-2 | TRBV28 | CATIDGTNYGYTF | TGTGCCACGATTGACGGGACTAACTATGGCTACACCTTC
TRBD1 | NA | TRBJ1-5 | TRBV19 | CASADRGLDQPQHF | TGTGCCAGTGCGGACAGGGGGCTGGATCAGCCCCAGCATTTT
NA | NA | TRBJ2-5 | TRBV7-2 | CASSSVGGSQETQYF | TGTGCCAGCAGCTCAGTGGGTGGATCGCAAGAGACCCAGTACTTC
NA | NA | TRBJ1-3 | TRBV2 | CASSESPLSGNTIYF | TGTGCCAGCAGTGAATCCCCTCTCTCTGGAAACACCATATATTTT
NA | medium-sized | TRBJ2-3 | TRBV7-9 | CASSYEGDTQYF | TGTGCCAGCAGCTACGAGGGGGATACGCAGTATTTT
NA | NA | TRBJ2-6 | TRBV20-1 | CSASEASSGANVLTF | TGCAGTGCTAGTGAGGCGAGCTCTGGGGCCAACGTCCTGACTTTC
NA | NA | TRBJ1-2 | TRBV5-4 | CASRPAGGYGYTF | TGTGCCAGCCGACCGGCGGGGGGCTATGGCTACACCTTC
NA | NA | TRBJ1-2 | TRBV11-3 | CASSFRGGRGARGYTF | TGTGCCAGCAGCTTTAGAGGGGGGCGGGGGGCGCGAGGCTACACCTTC
NA | once | TRBJ2-5 | TRBV3-1/TRBV3-2 | CASSQETRVQETQYF | TGTGCCAGCAGCCAAGAAACTCGGGTCCAAGAGACCCAGTACTTC
TRBD2 | NA | TRBJ2-2 | TRBV24-1 | CATSDLQRGGPTGELFF | TGTGCCACCAGTGATTTGCAGCGCGGGGGGCCTACCGGGGAGCTGTTTTTT
TRBD2 | NA | TRBJ2-1 | TRBV29-1 | CSPCRLAGYNEQFF | TGCAGCCCGTGTAGACTAGCGGGGTACAATGAGCAGTTCTTC
NA | NA | TRBJ2-3 | TRBV14 | CASSQGGGQDTQYF | TGTGCCAGCAGCCAAGGTGGCGGGCAGGATACGCAGTATTTT
NA | NA | TRBJ1-1 | TRBV2 | CASSAGVNTEAFF | TGTGCCAGCAGTGCCGGTGTGAACACTGAAGCTTTCTTT
TRBD2 | NA | TRBJ2-2 | TRBV2 | CASAGTGELFF | TGTGCTTCAGCGGGGACCGGGGAGCTGTTTTTT
NA | once | TRBJ1-5 | TRBV12-5 | CASGLDNQPQHF | TGTGCTAGTGGTTTGGACAATCAGCCCCAGCATTTT
TRBD1 | once | TRBJ1-1 | TRBV9 | CASSPSTGRDTEAFF | TGTGCCAGCAGCCCTTCGACAGGGAGGGACACTGAAGCTTTCTTT
NA | NA | TRBJ2-3 | TRBV5-1 | CASSLYSDGTDTQYF | TGCGCCAGCAGCTTGTACTCTGACGGCACAGATACGCAGTATTTT
NA | NA | TRBJ1-2 | TRBV6-5 | CASRGKGSHGYTF | TGTGCCAGCAGGGGGAAAGGCTCCCATGGCTACACCTTC
NA | NA | TRBJ2-2 | TRBV2 | CASSESRGHGELFF | TGTGCCAGCAGTGAATCCAGGGGACACGGGGAGCTGTTTTTT
NA | NA | TRBJ1-1 | TRBV5-1 | CASSLTWGSAEAFF | TGCGCCAGCAGCTTGACGTGGGGCTCGGCTGAAGCTTTCTTT
NA | NA | TRBJ1-6 | TRBV10-3 | CATRRSREENSPLHF | TGTGCCACTAGGCGCTCCCGGGAGGAGAATTCACCCCTCCACTTT
NA | NA | TRBJ2-5 | TRBV2 | CASSEARAQGETQYF | TGTGCCAGCAGTGAAGCAAGGGCGCAAGGGGAGACCCAGTACTTC
TRBD2 | NA | TRBJ2-3 | TRBV19 | CASSTGTSPERSDTQYF | TGTGCCAGTAGTACCGGGACTAGCCCCGAGCGTTCGGATACGCAGTATTTT